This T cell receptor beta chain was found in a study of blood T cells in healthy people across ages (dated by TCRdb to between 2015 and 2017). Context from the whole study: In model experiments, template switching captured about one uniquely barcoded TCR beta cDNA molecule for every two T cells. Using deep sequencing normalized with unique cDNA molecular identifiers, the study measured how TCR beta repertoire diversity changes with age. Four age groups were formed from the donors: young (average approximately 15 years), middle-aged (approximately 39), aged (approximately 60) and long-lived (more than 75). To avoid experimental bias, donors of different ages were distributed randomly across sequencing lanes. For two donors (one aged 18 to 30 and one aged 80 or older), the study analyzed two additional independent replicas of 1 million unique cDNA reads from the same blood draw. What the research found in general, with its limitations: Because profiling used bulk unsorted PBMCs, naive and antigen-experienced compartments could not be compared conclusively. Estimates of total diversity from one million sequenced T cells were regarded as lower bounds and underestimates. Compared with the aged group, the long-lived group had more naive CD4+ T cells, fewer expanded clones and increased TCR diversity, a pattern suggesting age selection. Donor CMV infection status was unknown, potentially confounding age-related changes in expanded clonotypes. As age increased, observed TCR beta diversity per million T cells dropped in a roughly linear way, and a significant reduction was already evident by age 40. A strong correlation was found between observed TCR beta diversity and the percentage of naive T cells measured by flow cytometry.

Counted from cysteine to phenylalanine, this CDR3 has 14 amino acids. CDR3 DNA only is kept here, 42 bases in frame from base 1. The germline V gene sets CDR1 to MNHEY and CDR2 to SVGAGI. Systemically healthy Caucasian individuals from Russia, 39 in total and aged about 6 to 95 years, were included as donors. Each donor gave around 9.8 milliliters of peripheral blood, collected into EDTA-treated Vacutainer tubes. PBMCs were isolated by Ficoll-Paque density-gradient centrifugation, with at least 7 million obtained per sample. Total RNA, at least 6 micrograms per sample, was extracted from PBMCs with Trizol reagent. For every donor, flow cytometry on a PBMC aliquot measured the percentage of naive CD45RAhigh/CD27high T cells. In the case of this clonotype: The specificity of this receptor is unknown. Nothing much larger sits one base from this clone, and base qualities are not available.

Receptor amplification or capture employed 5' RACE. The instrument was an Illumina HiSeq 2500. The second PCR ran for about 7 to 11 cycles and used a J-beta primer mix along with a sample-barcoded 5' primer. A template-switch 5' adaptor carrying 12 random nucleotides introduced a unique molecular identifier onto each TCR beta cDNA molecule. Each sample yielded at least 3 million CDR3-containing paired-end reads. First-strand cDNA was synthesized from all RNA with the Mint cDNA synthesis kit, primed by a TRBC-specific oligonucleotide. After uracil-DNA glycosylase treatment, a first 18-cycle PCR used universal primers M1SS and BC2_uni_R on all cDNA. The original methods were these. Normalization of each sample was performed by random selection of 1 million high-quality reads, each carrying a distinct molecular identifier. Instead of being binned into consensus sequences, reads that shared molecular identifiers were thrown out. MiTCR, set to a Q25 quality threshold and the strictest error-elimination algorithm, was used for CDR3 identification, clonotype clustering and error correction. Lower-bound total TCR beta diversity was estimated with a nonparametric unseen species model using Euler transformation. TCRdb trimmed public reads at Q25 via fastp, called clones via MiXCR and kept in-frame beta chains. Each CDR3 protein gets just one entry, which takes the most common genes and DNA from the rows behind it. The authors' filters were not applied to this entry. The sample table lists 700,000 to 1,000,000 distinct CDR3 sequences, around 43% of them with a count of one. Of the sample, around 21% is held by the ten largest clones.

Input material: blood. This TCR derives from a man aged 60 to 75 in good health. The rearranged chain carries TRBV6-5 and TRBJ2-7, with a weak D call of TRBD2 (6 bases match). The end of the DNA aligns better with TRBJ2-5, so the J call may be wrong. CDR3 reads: CASSPRRGSETQYF. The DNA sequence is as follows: TGTGCCAGCAGTCCAAGACGGGGGAGTGAGACCCAGTACTTC.